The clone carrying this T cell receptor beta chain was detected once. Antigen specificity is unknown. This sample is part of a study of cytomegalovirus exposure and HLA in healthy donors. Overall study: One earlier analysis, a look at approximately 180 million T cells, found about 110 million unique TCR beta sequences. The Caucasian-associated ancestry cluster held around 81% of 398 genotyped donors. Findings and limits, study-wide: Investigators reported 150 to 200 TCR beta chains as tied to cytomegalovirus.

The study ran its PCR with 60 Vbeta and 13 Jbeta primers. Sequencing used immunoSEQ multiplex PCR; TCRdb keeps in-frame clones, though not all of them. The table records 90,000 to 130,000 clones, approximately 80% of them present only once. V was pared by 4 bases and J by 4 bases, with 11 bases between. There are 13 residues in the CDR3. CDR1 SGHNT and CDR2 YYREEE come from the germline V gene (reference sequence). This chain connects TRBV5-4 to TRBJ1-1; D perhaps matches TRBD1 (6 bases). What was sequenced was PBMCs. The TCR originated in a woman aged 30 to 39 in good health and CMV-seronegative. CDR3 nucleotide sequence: TGTGCCAGCAGCGAGGACAGAATCACTGAAGCTTTCTTT. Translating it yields CASSEDRITEAFF.